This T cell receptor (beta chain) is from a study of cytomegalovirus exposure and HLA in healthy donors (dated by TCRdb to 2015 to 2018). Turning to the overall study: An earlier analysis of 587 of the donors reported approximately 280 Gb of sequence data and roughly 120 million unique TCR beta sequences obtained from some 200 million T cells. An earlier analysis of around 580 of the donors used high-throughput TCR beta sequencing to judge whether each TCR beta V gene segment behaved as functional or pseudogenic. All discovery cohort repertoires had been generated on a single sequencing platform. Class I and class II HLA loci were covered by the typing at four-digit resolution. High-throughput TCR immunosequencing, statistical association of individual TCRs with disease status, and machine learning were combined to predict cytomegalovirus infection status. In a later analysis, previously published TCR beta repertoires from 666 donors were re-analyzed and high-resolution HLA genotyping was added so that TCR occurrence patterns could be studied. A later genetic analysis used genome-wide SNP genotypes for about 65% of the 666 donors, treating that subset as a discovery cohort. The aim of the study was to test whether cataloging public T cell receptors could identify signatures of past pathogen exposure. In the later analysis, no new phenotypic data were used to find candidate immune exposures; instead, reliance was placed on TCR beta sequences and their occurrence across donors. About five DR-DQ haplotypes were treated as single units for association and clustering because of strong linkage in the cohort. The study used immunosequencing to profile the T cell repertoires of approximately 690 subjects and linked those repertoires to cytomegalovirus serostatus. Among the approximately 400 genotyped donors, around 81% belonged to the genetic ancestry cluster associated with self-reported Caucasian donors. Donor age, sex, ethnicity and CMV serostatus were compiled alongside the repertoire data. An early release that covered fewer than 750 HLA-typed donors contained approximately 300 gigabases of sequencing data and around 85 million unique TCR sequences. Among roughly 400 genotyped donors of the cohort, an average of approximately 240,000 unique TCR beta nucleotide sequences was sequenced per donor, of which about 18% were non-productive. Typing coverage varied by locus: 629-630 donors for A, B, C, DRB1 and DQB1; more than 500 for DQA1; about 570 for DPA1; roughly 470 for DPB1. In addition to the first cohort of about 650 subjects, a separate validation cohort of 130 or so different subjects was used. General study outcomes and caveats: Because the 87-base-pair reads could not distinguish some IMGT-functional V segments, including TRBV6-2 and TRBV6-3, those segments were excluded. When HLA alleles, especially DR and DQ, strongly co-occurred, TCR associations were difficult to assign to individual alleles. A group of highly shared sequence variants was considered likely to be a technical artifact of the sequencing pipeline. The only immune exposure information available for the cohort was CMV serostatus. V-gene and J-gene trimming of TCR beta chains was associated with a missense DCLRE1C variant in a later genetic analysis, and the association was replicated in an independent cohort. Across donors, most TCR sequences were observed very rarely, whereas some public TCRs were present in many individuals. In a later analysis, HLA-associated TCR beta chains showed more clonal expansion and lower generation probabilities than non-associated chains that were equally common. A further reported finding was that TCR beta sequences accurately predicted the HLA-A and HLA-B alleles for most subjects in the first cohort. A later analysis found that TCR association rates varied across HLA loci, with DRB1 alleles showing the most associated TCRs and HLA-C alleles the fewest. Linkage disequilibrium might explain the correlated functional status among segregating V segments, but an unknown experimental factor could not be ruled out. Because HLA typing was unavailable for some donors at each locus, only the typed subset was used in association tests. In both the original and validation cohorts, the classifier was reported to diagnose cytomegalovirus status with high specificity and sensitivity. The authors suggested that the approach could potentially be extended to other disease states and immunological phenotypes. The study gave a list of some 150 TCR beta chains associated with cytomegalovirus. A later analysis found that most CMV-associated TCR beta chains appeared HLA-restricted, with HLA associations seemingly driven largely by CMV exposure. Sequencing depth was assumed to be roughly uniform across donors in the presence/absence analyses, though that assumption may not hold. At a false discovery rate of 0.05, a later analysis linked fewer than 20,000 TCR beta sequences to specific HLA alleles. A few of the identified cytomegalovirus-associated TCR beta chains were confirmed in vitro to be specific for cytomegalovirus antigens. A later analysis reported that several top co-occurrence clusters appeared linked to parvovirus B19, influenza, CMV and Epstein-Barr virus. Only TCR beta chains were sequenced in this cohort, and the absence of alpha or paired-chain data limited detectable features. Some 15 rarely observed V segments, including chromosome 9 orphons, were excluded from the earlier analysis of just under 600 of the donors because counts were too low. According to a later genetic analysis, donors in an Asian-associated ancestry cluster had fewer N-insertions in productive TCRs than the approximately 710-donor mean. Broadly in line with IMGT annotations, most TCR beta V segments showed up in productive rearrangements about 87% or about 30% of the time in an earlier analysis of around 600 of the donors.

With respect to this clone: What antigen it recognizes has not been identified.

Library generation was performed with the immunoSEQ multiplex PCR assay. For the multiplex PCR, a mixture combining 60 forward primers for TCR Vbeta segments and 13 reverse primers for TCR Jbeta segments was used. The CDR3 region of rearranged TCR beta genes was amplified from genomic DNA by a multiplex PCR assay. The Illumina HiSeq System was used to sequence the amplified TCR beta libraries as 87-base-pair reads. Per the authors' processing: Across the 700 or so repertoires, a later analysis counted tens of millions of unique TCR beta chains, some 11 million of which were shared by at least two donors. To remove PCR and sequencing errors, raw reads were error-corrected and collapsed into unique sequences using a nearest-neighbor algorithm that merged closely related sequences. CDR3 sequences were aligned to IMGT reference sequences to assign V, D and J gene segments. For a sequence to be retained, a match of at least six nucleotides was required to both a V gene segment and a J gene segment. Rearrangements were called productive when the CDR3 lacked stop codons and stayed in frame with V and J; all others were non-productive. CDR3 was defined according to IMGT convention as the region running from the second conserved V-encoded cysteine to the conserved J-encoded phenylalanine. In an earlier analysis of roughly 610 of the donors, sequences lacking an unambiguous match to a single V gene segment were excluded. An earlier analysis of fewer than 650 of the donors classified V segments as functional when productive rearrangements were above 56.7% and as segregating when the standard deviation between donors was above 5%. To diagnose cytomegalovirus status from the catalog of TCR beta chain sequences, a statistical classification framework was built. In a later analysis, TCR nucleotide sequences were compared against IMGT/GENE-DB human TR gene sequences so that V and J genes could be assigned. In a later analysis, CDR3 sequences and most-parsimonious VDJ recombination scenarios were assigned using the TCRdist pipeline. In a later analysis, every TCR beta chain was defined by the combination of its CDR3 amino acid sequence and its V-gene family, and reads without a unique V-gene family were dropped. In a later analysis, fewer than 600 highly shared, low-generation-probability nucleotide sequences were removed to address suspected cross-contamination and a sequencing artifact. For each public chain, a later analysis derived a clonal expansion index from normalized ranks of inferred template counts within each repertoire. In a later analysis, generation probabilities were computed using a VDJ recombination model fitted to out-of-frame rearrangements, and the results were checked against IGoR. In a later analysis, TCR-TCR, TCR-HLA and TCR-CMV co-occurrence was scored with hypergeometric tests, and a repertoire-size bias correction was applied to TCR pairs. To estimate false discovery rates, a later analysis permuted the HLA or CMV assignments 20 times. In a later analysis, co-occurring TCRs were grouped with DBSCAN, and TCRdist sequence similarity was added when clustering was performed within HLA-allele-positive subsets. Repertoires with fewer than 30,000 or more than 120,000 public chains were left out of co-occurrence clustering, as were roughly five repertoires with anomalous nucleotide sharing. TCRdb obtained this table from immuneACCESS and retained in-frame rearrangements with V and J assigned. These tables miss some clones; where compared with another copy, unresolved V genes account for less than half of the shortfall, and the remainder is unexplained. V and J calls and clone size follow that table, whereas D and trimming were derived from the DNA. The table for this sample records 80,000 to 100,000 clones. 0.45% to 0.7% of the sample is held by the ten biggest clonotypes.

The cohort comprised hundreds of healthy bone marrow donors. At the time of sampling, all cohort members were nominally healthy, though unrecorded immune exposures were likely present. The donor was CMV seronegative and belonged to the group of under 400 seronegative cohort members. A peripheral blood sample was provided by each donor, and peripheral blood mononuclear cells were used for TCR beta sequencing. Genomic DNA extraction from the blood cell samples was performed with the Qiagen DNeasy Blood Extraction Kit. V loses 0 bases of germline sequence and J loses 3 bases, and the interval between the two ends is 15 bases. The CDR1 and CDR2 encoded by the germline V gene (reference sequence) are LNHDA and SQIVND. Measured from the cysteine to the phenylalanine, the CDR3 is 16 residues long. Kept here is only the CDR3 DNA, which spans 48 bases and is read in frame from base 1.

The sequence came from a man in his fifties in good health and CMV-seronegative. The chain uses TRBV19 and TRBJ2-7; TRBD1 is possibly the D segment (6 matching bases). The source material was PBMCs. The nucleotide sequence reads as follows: TGTGCCAGTAGTATAGATTCCGGGACACAAATCTACGAGCAGTACTTC. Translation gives CASSIDSGTQIYEQYF.